Described below is a single TCR beta chain sequence and its context. This clone showed up just a few times. Its antigen specificity is not known. Base qualities are not recorded, but no much larger clone differs from it by a single base. Inclusive of the bounding cysteine and phenylalanine, the CDR3 is 16 residues long. Here the CDR3 DNA is all that survives: 48 bases in frame from base 1. Per the germline V gene (reference sequence), GTSNPN is the CDR1 and SVGIG is the CDR2. The germline V and J ends show losses of 6 bases and 2 bases respectively, and no gene match explains 12 bases of the junction. The data derive from a study of beta chain features in type 1 diabetes (dated by TCRdb to the late 2010s). Notes on the research overall: Patients and healthy donors did not differ in mean age, gender distribution, total cell number or subset yield. A total of 107,917,701 sorted cells were examined across all samples, and a strong correlation was observed between cell number per subset and RNA yield. The study compared TCRB repertoires of sorted circulating CD4+ T cell subsets between recently diagnosed type 1 diabetes patients and matched healthy donors. Regulatory and stem cell-like memory subsets were obtained from only 8 patients and roughly eight healthy donors, while naive and central memory subsets were obtained from all 30 or so donors. What the research found in general, with its limitations: Because the HLA sub-analyses included only small numbers of individuals, any influence of HLA type on TCRB rearrangement was left unresolved. Naive, central memory and regulatory TCRB repertoires appeared to be more alike among patients than among healthy donors. Because cDNA rather than genomic DNA was sequenced, highly expressing activated cells could have been over-represented, although no difference in activation and CD3 levels was found between groups. In all four CD4+ subsets, TCRB CDR3 length was moderately but significantly shorter in type 1 diabetes patients. At VDJ recombination sites, type 1 diabetes patients had fewer insertions and more deleted nucleotides, which implies abnormalities in thymic rearrangement. PCR might favor shorter templates, but patient and control samples were amplified and corrected together, so any skew would affect both groups equally.

From each donor, a single peripheral blood sample of about 116 mL on average was drawn into heparinised tubes. A BD FACSAria II was used to sort naive, central memory, regulatory and stem cell-like memory CD4+ T cells with a panel that included CD45RO, CCR7, CD25, CD127, CD95 and CD27. Purity was above 95% for every sorted population. PBMCs were isolated immediately by Lymphoprep density gradient centrifugation and stained directly without culture. Samples were stained and sorted in pairs, with one healthy donor and one patient per experiment, so that batch effects were minimized. The entire isolated RNA was reverse transcribed using the High Capacity cDNA Reverse Transcription Kit, and thus expressed TCRB transcripts were sequenced. Deep immunoSEQ sequencing was performed on naive, central memory and regulatory T cell samples, with an average of roughly 3.6 million total reads per sample. Sorted cells were lysed in RLT buffer, and RNA was extracted using DNase-treated RNeasy Micro or Mini kits according to cell number. To prevent cross-contamination, each cell subset was processed individually, whereas patient and healthy donor samples were processed jointly. The immunoSEQ multiplex PCR was used to amplify TCRB sequences from cDNA, generating 87-bp fragments that spanned the CDR3 region. Sequencing of the amplicons was done on the Illumina HiSeq platform. The authors' pipeline ran thus. Synthetic template baselines were used to correct PCR bias computationally, reads within Hamming distance 2 were collapsed together, and singletons that could not be merged were discarded. By aligning reads against IMGT, V, D and J genes, CDR3 length, and insertions or deletions at six rearrangement sites were assigned. Within each subset, clonotype counts were normalized to sorted cell number, after which true diversity and Gini coefficients were computed with the tcR R package. The overlap coefficient, calculated on TCRB nucleotide sequences, was used to quantify repertoire sharing. Out-of-frame TCRB sequences from naive cells were analyzed to stand in for the pre-selection repertoire. TCRdb took over this immuneACCESS table, retaining in-frame rearrangements with V and J assigned. Such tables are incomplete; in checked studies, under half of the missing clones stem from an unresolved V gene, and the remainder is unexplained. The V and J calls and clone size were taken over from that table, and D and trimming were inferred from the DNA. This sample lists a few hundred thousand clones; approximately 13% were detected once. The top ten constitute roughly 0.035% of the sample.

The receptor was derived from a man aged 30-40 years in good health. The sample was naive CD4+ T cells from blood. Taken with the paper, the label for cell subset or site translates to: true naive CD4+ T cells. The chain joins TRBV30 to TRBJ2-1; a stretch of 8 junction bases matches TRBD2. The CDR3 protein is CACHGKAGGTYNEQFF. The DNA reads as follows: TGTGCCTGCCACGGGAAGGCGGGAGGCACCTACAATGAGCAGTTCTTC.